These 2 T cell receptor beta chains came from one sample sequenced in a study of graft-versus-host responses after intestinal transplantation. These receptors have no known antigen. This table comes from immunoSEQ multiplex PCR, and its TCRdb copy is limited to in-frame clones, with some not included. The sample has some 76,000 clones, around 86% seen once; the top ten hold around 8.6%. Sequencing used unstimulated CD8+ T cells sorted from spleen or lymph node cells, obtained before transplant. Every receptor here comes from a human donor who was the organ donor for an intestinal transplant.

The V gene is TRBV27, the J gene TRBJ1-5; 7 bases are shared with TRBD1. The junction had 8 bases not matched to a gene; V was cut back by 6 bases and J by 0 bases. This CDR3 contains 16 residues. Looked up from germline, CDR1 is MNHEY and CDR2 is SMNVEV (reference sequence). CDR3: CASSPTGAYSNQPQHF. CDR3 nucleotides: TGTGCCAGCAGCCCTACAGGGGCGTATAGCAATCAGCCCCAGCATTTT.

CDR3 region: CAWSVRGMGGNTEAFF. The CDR3 bases are TGTGCCTGGAGTGTACGGGGGATGGGGGGGAACACTGAAGCTTTCTTT. The chain recombines TRBV30 with TRBJ1-1; a weak D match, TRBD1 (5 bases). This CDR3 has 16 amino acids. V shed 0 bases and J shed 1 base, with 15 bases lying between them. Germline V gene sequence: CDR1 GTSNPN, CDR2 SVGIG (reference sequence).